The 17 T cell receptor beta chains below all came from one sample that was sequenced in a study of T cells in Graves' hyperthyroidism and ophthalmopathy. TCR beta CDR3 regions were amplified from RNA. RT-PCR in the first round (using the HTBI primer set) targeted the TCR CDR3. TCRdb re-called the multiplex PCR reads through MiXCR, storing one row per CDR3 protein. The table lists 550,000 to 800,000 distinct CDR3 sequences, roughly 17% of them singletons. Input material: blood. These receptors all stem from a man between 45 and 60 years old with Graves' hyperthyroidism.

To note about this clonotype: A much larger clonotype is one base distant, so this may be a read error. The CDR3 region is CSSSLEPHYGYTF. CDR3 in DNA: TGTTCCAGCAGCTTAGAACCCCACTATGGCTACACCTTC. The rearrangement links TRBV7-2 to TRBJ1-2; the D is unclear. In germline, CDR1 is SGHTA, CDR2 FQGNSA. The CDR3 consists of 13 residues.

This clonotype has ten or more counts. V is TRBV10-3 and J is TRBJ1-1; D is unclear. The CDR3 consists of 14 residues. V was clipped by 2 bases and J by 1 base, with 8 bases between them. The V gene's germline CDR1 is ENHRY and CDR2 SYGVKD. DNA for the CDR3: TGTGCCATCAGTGAGGGCAGCTCGAACACTGAAGCTTTCTTT. It specifies CAISEGSSNTEAFF.

This clonotype has more than one count but fewer than ten. The chain couples TRBV19 to TRBJ1-4; the match to TRBD1 covers 8 bases. After removal of 7 bases from V and 8 bases from J, the junction contained 9 bases not matched to a gene. The length of the CDR3 is 14 residues. From germline, CDR1 is LNHDA and CDR2 SQIVND (reference sequence). CDR3 protein: CASKIQGAGEKLFF. CDR3 nucleotides: TGTGCCAGTAAAATCCAGGGGGCTGGCGAAAAACTGTTTTTT. Complete variable domain (other parts from reference TRBV19 and TRBJ1-4): DGGITQSPKYLFRKEGQNVTLSCEQNLNHDAMYWYRQDPGQGLRLIYYSQIVNDFQKGDIAEGYSVSREKKESFPLTVTSAQKNPTAFYLCASKIQGAGEKLFFGSGTQLSVL.

The chain links TRBV15 to TRBJ1-5, with a possible D match to TRBD1 (5 bases). This CDR3 contains 16 residues. V lost 1 base and J 0 bases, leaving 10 bases between the germline ends. The V gene's germline CDR1 is LNHNV and CDR2 YYDKDF (reference sequence). CDR3 nucleotide sequence: TGTGCCACCAGCAGAGCCAGGGAATATAGCAATCAGCCCCAGCATTTT. It specifies CATSRAREYSNQPQHF.

This clonotype was detected only a few times. A much more abundant neighbour one base away suggests this may be a read error. The CDR3 here is CASSYSTGDTQYF. DNA of the CDR3: TGTGCCAGCAGTTACTCAACAGGGGATACGCAGTATTTT. V gene TRBV6-5 combines with J gene TRBJ2-3, with D possibly being TRBD1 (6 bases). V was clipped by 0 bases and J by 6 bases, with 7 bases between them. Germline assignment: CDR1 MNHEY and CDR2 SVGAGI. The CDR3 spans 13 residues.

In the case of this clonotype: It may be a read error: a sequence one base away is much more abundant. The CDR3 region is CAISPPDRSGTEAFF. CDR3 nucleotides: TGTGCCATCTCACCCCCTGACAGGTCGGGCACTGAAGCTTTCTTT. The chain links TRBV18 to TRBJ1-1; TRBD1 is a possible D gene (6 bases). CDR3 length: 15 amino acids. The germline gives CDR1 KGHSH, CDR2 LQKENI.

The chain has TRBV30 and TRBJ1-1, with D uncertain. The CDR3 extends over 13 amino acids. Germline CDR1 reads GTSNPN; CDR2 reads SVGIG (reference sequence). V shed 4 bases and J shed 8 bases, with 17 bases lying between them. The CDR3 DNA follows: TGTGCCTGGAATCTCGCCGGGAGGGCAGAAGCTTTCTTT. Translating gives CAWNLAGRAEAFF.

In its sample, this clonotype was seen many times. One end of the junction varies from germline; a read error may be responsible. V is TRBV12-3 or TRBV12-4 and J is TRBJ2-1, with D unresolved. CDR3 length: 13 amino acids. The DNA for the CDR3 is TGTGCCAGCAGCTTAGTAACGGGCAATGAGCAGTTCTTC. It yields the protein CASSLVTGNEQFF.

This clonotype occurred a few times. V and J are TRBV29-1 and TRBJ2-1, with 10 bases lining up with TRBD2. The CDR3 spans 16 residues. Germline V gives CDR1 SQVTM, CDR2 ANQGSEA. V lost 0 bases, J lost 6 bases, and 8 bases stayed unmatched. DNA of the CDR3: TGCAGCGTTGAAGATACCCTAGCGGGAGTTTCCAATGAGCAGTTCTTC. The encoded protein is CSVEDTLAGVSNEQFF.

This clonotype was detected ten times or more. The chain joins TRBV7-6 to TRBJ2-1; 8 nucleotides align to TRBD1. J gave up 5 bases and V 5 bases, and 11 bases lay outside the gene matches. In germline, CDR1 is SGHVS, CDR2 FNYEAQ. There are 16 residues in the CDR3. The CDR3 protein is CASSETGGHSNNEQFF. The CDR3 region has the DNA TGTGCCAGCAGCGAAACAGGGGGACATAGTAACAATGAGCAGTTCTTC.

This clonotype appeared a few times. The chain recombines TRBV20-1 with TRBJ1-1; no firm D call. The CDR3 extends over 15 amino acids. Germline V gene lookup returns CDR1 DFQATT and CDR2 SNEGSKA (reference sequence). V was pared by 1 base and J by 5 bases, with 17 bases between. The CDR3 loop reads CSARGPGRESTEAFF. The CDR3, as DNA: TGCAGTGCTAGAGGCCCGGGGAGGGAATCAACTGAAGCTTTCTTT.

The chain employs TRBV7-2 and TRBJ1-3, with D perhaps matching TRBD1 (6 bases). The V and J ends lost 4 bases and 1 base respectively, with 11 bases between them. The CDR3 is 15 residues long. Germline V gene sequence: CDR1 SGHTA, CDR2 FQGNSA. The CDR3 spells CASSSSGQSGNTIYF. The CDR3 nucleotides read TGTGCCAGCAGCTCATCCGGACAGTCTGGAAACACCATATATTTT.

This clonotype showed up many times. V and J are TRBV20-1 and TRBJ2-5, with a weak D call TRBD2 (6 bases). From germline, CDR1 is DFQATT and CDR2 SNEGSKA (reference sequence). Trimming took off 2 bases at V and 4 bases at J, with 20 bases between the two ends. This CDR3 region has 16 residues. The CDR3 DNA sequence: TGCAGTGCTAGACGGGGGTTTGAGCCCCACGGAGAGACCCAGTACTTC. As protein: CSARRGFEPHGETQYF.

To note about this clonotype: Since a much larger clone is just one base distant, this may be a read error. J is TRBJ2-5 and V is TRBV7-9; the D call may be TRBD1 or TRBD2 (6 bases each). Per germline, CDR1 SEHNR and CDR2 FQNEAQ (reference sequence). The CDR3 has 11 residues. CDR3 amino acids: CTSRGQETRYF. Written as DNA, the CDR3 is TGTACTAGCAGGGGCCAAGAGACCCGGTACTTC.

This clonotype was detected ten times or more. V is TRBV10-3 and J is TRBJ2-5; the D gene is possibly TRBD2 (6 bases). The V gene lost 7 bases and the J gene lost 0 bases, with 9 bases spanning the gap. This CDR3 contains 13 residues. The germline gives CDR1 ENHRY, CDR2 SYGVKD. The CDR3 DNA is TGTGCCATCAAGAGGGACTACCAAGAGACCCAGTACTTC. Protein: CAIKRDYQETQYF.

The J gene is TRBJ2-7, the V gene TRBV4-3; 11 nucleotides align to TRBD2. The V and J ends lost 1 base and 0 bases, in that order; junction bases with no gene match: 11. The CDR3 consists of 19 residues. From germline, CDR1 is LGHNA and CDR2 YSLEER. DNA for the CDR3: TGCGCCAGCAGCCAAGCTCACGGGACTAGCGGTTCCACCTCCTACGAGCAGTACTTC. Encoded protein: CASSQAHGTSGSTSYEQYF.

The table lists this clonotype with many counts. This chain connects TRBV11-2 to TRBJ2-3; the D call may be TRBD1 or TRBD2 (5 bases each). V dropped 5 bases and J dropped 0 bases, with 15 bases sitting between them. Per germline, CDR1 SGHAT and CDR2 FQNNGV. The CDR3 extends over 16 amino acids. CDR3 amino acids: CASSPPEGISTDTQYF. CDR3 nucleotide sequence: TGTGCCAGCAGCCCACCCGAGGGGATTAGCACAGATACGCAGTATTTT.